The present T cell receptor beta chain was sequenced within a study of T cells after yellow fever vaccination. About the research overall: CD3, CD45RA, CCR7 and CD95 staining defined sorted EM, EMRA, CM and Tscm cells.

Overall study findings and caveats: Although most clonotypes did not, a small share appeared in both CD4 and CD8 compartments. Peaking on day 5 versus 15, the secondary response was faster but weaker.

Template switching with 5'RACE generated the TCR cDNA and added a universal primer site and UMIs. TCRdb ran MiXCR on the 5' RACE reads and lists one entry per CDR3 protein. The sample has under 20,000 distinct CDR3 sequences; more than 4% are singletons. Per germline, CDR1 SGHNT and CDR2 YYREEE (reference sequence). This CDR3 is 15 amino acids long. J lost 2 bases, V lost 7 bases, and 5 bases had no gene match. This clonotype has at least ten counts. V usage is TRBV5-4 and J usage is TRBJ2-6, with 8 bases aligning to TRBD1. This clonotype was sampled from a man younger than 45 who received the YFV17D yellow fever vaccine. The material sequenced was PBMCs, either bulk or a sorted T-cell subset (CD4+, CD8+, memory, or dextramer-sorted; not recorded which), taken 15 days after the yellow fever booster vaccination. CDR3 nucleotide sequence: TGTGCCAGCGGGCAGGGGGCGCCTGGGGCCAACGTCCTGACTTTC. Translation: CASGQGAPGANVLTF.